Sequencing of this T cell receptor (beta chain) was carried out in a study of blood T cell repertoires in COVID-19 (dated by TCRdb to 2018 to 2021). Concerning the study at large: Samples from collaborators originated in the United States, Italy and Spain and spanned both the acute and convalescent phases of COVID-19. HLA class I and class II types, where available, came from metadata supplied by the sample provider rather than from assay-based typing. The material from the prospective study consisted of cDNA or gDNA derived from T cells, B-cell-depleted T cells, or PBMCs. Sample metadata almost always included a de-identified subject ID, COVID-19 status, age in years and sex. The repertoires were released in a freely available public database meant as a resource for research on the immune response to SARS-CoV-2. The samples were drawn from the first 160 participants of the ongoing ImmuneRACE study and from under 1,500 subjects provided by 6 global collaborators. The dataset comprised deeply sampled blood TCRbeta repertoires from subjects exposed to, actively infected with, or recovered from COVID-19. The study at large found these results: Clinical and demographic metadata were provided uncurated, with the amount varying by source and participant.

Inclusive of the bounding cysteine and phenylalanine, the CDR3 is 15 residues long. Just the 45-base CDR3 DNA is kept, in frame starting at base 1. V drops 0 bases and J drops 0 bases, leaving 7 bases in between. The germline V gene gives CDR1 as SGHRS and CDR2 as YFSETQ. Regarding this clone: Its antigen remains undetermined. Base qualities are missing; no much larger clone stands one base away.

The immunoSEQ Assay, a bias-controlled multiplex PCR, was used to amplify TCRbeta CDR3 regions from genomic DNA. In the source study's methods: The number of nucleated cells in each sample was estimated by amplification of reference gene primers within the assay. Sequence reads were collapsed and filtered to measure the absolute abundance of every unique TCRbeta CDR3 rearrangement. Productive Simpson clonality was computed per sample as the square root of Simpson's diversity index over productive rearrangements. In its TCRdb copy, this immuneACCESS table keeps in-frame sequences only and misses some clones. Where compared with another copy, unresolved V genes explain less than half of these, and the others have no known cause. V and J calls and clone size are given by that table; D and trimming were obtained from the DNA. This sample lists 240,000 or so clones; 85% to 90% were detected once. Jointly, the top ten make up 0.95% to 1% of the sample.

Another Seattle source contributed samples from volunteer blood donors who had recovered from COVID-19. Each collaborating institution followed its own protocols to collect whole blood in K2EDTA tubes. For TCRbeta analysis, collaborators shipped samples as frozen whole blood, isolated PBMCs, or DNA extracted from either of those sample types. This TCR was sampled from a woman between 35 and 50 years old who had recovered from COVID-19. The chain employs TRBV5-1 and TRBJ1-5; a confident D gene designation cannot be given. Sequenced: peripheral blood. This receptor has the CDR3 CASSLGPGSNQPQHF. Read as DNA, the sequence is TGCGCCAGCAGCTTGGGCCCGGGTAGCAATCAGCCCCAGCATTTT.